Listed here are 24 T cell receptor beta chains from one sample, sequenced in a study of beta chain features in type 1 diabetes. Overall study results and limits: All four CD4+ subsets of Type 1 diabetes patients contained TCRB CDR3s that were moderately but significantly shorter.

The investigators reverse transcribed all of the isolated RNA, so they sequenced expressed TCRB transcripts. Sequencing was performed with immunoSEQ multiplex PCR; in TCRdb, only in-frame clones are kept and a portion is missing. The repertoire has about 160,000 clones, approximately 7.9% of them found once; the top ten carry roughly 0.5%. These receptors have no known antigen. The specimen sequenced was central memory CD4+ T cells from blood. The receptors were gathered from a man younger than 30 with type 1 diabetes.

The sample holds a few counts of this clone. The V and J genes are TRBV5-1 and TRBJ2-7, with TRBD1 matching 9 bases. Germline V gene sequence: CDR1 SGHRS, CDR2 YFSETQ. With V trimmed by 7 bases and J by 5 bases, 10 bases remained unmatched. The CDR3 has 14 amino acids. In nucleotides, the CDR3 is TGCGCCAGCGCCCCTTTGGACAGGGGCGACGAGCAGTACTTC. Its protein is CASAPLDRGDEQYF.

This clone was observed a few times. Other DNA sequences from this sample encode an identical CDR3 as well. This chain connects TRBV29-1 to TRBJ1-2, with D perhaps matching TRBD1 (6 bases). Germline lookup yields CDR1 SQVTM and CDR2 ANQGSEA. The CDR3 spans 14 residues. The V gene lost 1 base and the J gene lost 0 bases, with 9 bases spanning the gap. CDR3 region: CSVEGRGTNYGYTF. The CDR3, as DNA: TGCAGCGTTGAAGGCAGGGGCACTAACTATGGCTACACCTTC.

This clone was counted between two and nine times. The chain has TRBV19 and TRBJ2-7; no definite D call. V dropped 11 bases and J dropped 4 bases, with 18 bases sitting between them. This CDR3 has 13 residues. Germline CDR1 is LNHDA and CDR2 is SQIVND (reference sequence). CDR3 DNA sequence: TGTGCCCGGCCCCCAGTCGGAGAATACGAGCAGTACTTC. Encoded protein: CARPPVGEYEQYF.

This clone has only a few counts. The V and J genes are TRBV2 and TRBJ2-5, with D possibly being TRBD2 (6 bases). Trimming removed 9 bases at V and 7 bases at J, with 15 bases between. Germline CDR1 is SNHLY and CDR2 is FYNNEI. The CDR3 extends over 12 amino acids. CDR3 sequence: CASTGPGGTQYF. In nucleotides, the CDR3 is TGTGCCAGTACGGGACCCGGGGGGACCCAGTACTTC.

The sample holds a few counts of this clone. The chain employs TRBV5-6 and TRBJ2-1; TRBD2 matches at 9 bases. Germline CDR1 and CDR2: SGHDT and YYEEEE. V shed 2 bases and J 12 bases; nucleotides not matched to a gene: 6. There are 13 residues in the CDR3. The CDR3 protein is CASSFGGGAGQFF. The CDR3 DNA sequence: TGTGCCAGCAGCTTCGGCGGGGGGGCAGGGCAGTTCTTC.

This clone was seen only a few times. V is TRBV19 and J is TRBJ2-7, with a tentative D call TRBD2 (6 bases). The CDR3 is made up of 15 amino acids. The V end lost 3 bases, the J end lost 4 bases, and 16 bases lay between the germline ends. Germline V gene lookup returns CDR1 LNHDA and CDR2 SQIVND (reference sequence). The CDR3 sequence is CASSMKGGSGYEQYF. The DNA of the CDR3 is TGTGCCAGTAGTATGAAGGGTGGTAGCGGTTACGAGCAGTACTTC.

The rearrangement joins TRBV5-1 to TRBJ1-1, with 10 bases that match TRBD1. In germline, CDR1 is SGHRS, CDR2 YFSETQ. The trim removed 4 bases at V and 1 base at J, leaving 7 bases unmatched. The CDR3 loop spans 16 amino acids. The CDR3 bases are TGCGCCAGCAGCCCCCCGACAGGGGGCCCGAACACTGAAGCTTTCTTT. It codes for CASSPPTGGPNTEAFF.

This clone turned up a few times. V usage is TRBV28 and J usage is TRBJ1-3, with unresolved D. V lost 6 bases, J lost 7 bases, and 4 bases lay in between. The CDR3 runs 10 residues. Germline V gene lookup returns CDR1 MDHEN and CDR2 SYDVKM. CDR3 in amino acids: CASSSNTIYF. The CDR3 DNA is TGTGCCAGCAGCTCCAACACCATATATTTT.

The genes are TRBV13 and TRBJ2-2, with D unresolved. V was cut by 0 bases and J by 2 bases, with 4 bases left in between. The germline V gene encodes CDR1 PRHDT and CDR2 FYEKMQ (reference sequence). CDR3 size: 14 residues. For the CDR3, the DNA is TGTGCCAGCAGCTTAGGCCTAAACACCGGGGAGCTGTTTTTT. Its translation is CASSLGLNTGELFF.

The genes are TRBV2 and TRBJ2-1; D possibly corresponds to TRBD2 (5 bases). Germline V gene lookup returns CDR1 SNHLY and CDR2 FYNNEI. With 2 bases removed from V and 7 bases from J, the gap between germline ends came to 12 bases. The CDR3 length is 14 residues. CDR3 sequence: CASSELSPGNEQFF. CDR3 coding DNA: TGTGCCAGCAGTGAACTCTCCCCGGGGAATGAGCAGTTCTTC.

This clone turned up a few times. The rearrangement uses TRBV4-1 and TRBJ2-4; TRBD2 agrees at 8 bases. CDR1 and CDR2 from the germline V gene are MGHRA and YSYEKL. Trimming took 7 bases from V and 8 from J; bases not matched to a gene: 7. There are 13 residues in the CDR3. Here the CDR3 reads CASTGTRRDIQYF. The CDR3 bases are TGCGCCAGCACCGGGACTAGGCGGGACATTCAGTACTTC.

V usage is TRBV7-8 and J usage is TRBJ1-1; TRBD1 is a possible D gene (6 bases). With 5 bases removed from V and 1 base from J, the gap between germline ends came to 14 bases. Germline V gene sequence: CDR1 SGHVS, CDR2 FQNEAQ. There are 15 residues in the CDR3. The CDR3 DNA is TGTGCCAGCAGCCAATGGCACAGGGAGAACACTGAAGCTTTCTTT. Amino acids: CASSQWHRENTEAFF. The full variable domain, rest sourced from reference TRBV7-8 and TRBJ1-1, is GAGVSQSPRYKVAKRGQDVALRCDPISGHVSLFWYQQALGQGPEFLTYFQNEAQLDKSGLPSDRFFAERPEGSVSTLKIQRTQQEDSAVYLCASSQWHRENTEAFFGQGTRLTVV.

The chain recombines TRBV12-5 with TRBJ2-1; the match to TRBD2 covers 12 bases. This CDR3 is 18 amino acids long. CDR1 and CDR2 from the germline V gene are LGHNT and FRNRAP. Trimming at V came to 5 bases and at J to 4 bases, leaving 12 bases not matched to a gene. In DNA form, the CDR3 reads TGTGCTAGTGGTCGCACGACTAGCGGGGGAGGTCGATACAATGAGCAGTTCTTC. It specifies CASGRTTSGGGRYNEQFF.

The table lists this clone with a few counts. This same CDR3 is encoded by further DNA sequences in the sample. CDR3 sequence reads: CASSLASSYEQYF. The DNA of the CDR3 is TGTGCCAGCAGCTTAGCGTCCAGTTACGAGCAGTACTTC. The chain links TRBV7-2 to TRBJ2-7; D gene unclear. This CDR3 region has 13 residues. Germline V gene sequence: CDR1 SGHTA, CDR2 FQGNSA. V shed 0 bases and J shed 4 bases, with 7 bases lying between them.

The chain has TRBV30 and TRBJ2-7, with 7 bases lining up with TRBD2. CDR3 length: 14 residues. Germline lookup yields CDR1 GTSNPN and CDR2 SVGIG (reference sequence). The junction had 11 bases not matched to a gene; V was cut back by 3 bases and J by 6 bases. CDR3 nucleotide sequence: TGTGCCTGGAGGACGCTTGCGGGGGTAGGCGAGCAGTACTTC. It translates to CAWRTLAGVGEQYF.

This clone turned up a few times. This rearrangement joins TRBV5-1 to TRBJ2-3; D is unresolved. This CDR3 is 15 amino acids long. Trimming took 5 bases from V and 2 from J, leaving 15 bases between them. Germline V gene lookup returns CDR1 SGHRS and CDR2 YFSETQ. Written as DNA, the CDR3 is TGCGCCAGCAGAGACCTTGGCGGAGCCACAGATACGCAGTATTTT. This translates into CASRDLGGATDTQYF.

The chain recombines TRBV6-1 with TRBJ2-5; D gene ambiguous. The CDR3 is 12 amino acids. From germline, CDR1 is MNHNS and CDR2 SASEGT. V was cut by 6 bases and J by 5 bases, with 10 bases left in between. CDR3 sequence: CASSPLWETQYF. CDR3 in DNA: TGTGCCAGCAGCCCCCTATGGGAGACCCAGTACTTC.

This clone appeared a few times. The J gene is TRBJ1-5, the V gene TRBV5-4, with D possibly TRBD1 on 5 matching bases. The V gene lost 4 bases and the J gene lost 1 base, with 9 bases spanning the gap. The CDR3 extends over 14 amino acids. Germline values: CDR1 SGHNT, CDR2 YYREEE (reference sequence). In DNA, the CDR3 is TGTGCCAGCAGCCCGGACACCAGCAATCAGCCCCAGCATTTT. Its translation: CASSPDTSNQPQHF.

The chain couples TRBV29-1 to TRBJ2-7, with 12 bases fitting TRBD1. J gave up 4 bases and V 3 bases, and 10 bases lay outside the gene matches. This CDR3 has 16 residues. Germline-derived CDR1 and CDR2 are SQVTM and ANQGSEA. The CDR3 is CSVDGDRDRGQYEQYF. Here the CDR3 DNA reads TGCAGCGTTGACGGGGACCGGGACAGGGGGCAGTACGAGCAGTACTTC.

The chain carries TRBV6-1 and TRBJ2-7; 9 positions match TRBD2. CDR1 and CDR2 (germline): MNHNS, SASEGT. J was trimmed by 7 bases and V by 5 bases; bases with no gene match: 12. CDR3 size: 15 residues. The CDR3 sequence: CASSPMGRAGGEQYF. CDR3 in DNA: TGTGCCAGCAGTCCCATGGGGAGGGCGGGGGGGGAGCAGTACTTC.

A few counts support this clone. The chain uses TRBV28 and TRBJ2-7; possible D gene TRBD1, 6 bases. CDR1 and CDR2 (germline): MDHEN, SYDVKM. The CDR3 extends over 13 amino acids. The V and J ends lost 10 bases and 2 bases respectively, with 15 bases between them. CDR3 DNA: TGTGCCACCGATGTCAGGGGTCCCTACGAGCAGTACTTC. Protein product: CATDVRGPYEQYF.

This sequence joins TRBV7-8 and TRBJ2-2; 10 bases match TRBD1. With 8 bases clipped from V and 5 bases from J, the junction kept 11 bases outside the gene matches. This CDR3 spans 16 amino acids. Germline loops: CDR1 SGHVS, CDR2 FQNEAQ. CDR3 region: CASLFWTGGRTGELFF. CDR3 sequence (DNA): TGTGCCAGCTTATTCTGGACAGGGGGAAGGACCGGGGAGCTGTTTTTT.

The chain combines TRBV28 with TRBJ2-5, with D perhaps TRBD1 (6 bases). Germline V gene data show CDR1 as MDHEN and CDR2 as SYDVKM. The V end was cut by 6 bases, the J end by 6 bases, with 17 bases between. The CDR3 runs to 14 residues. Written as DNA, the CDR3 is TGTGCCAGCAGGGAACTTGGCAGGGGCAAGACCCAGTACTTC. Its protein product is CASRELGRGKTQYF.

This clone was seen more than once but under ten times. The genes are TRBV28 and TRBJ2-7; the D is unclear. This CDR3 comprises 12 residues. The germline V gene has CDR1 MDHEN and CDR2 SYDVKM. V was clipped by 4 bases and J by 6 bases, with 10 bases between them. CDR3 region: CASSYSYGEQYF. In DNA form, the CDR3 reads TGTGCCAGCAGTTACAGTTATGGCGAGCAGTACTTC.